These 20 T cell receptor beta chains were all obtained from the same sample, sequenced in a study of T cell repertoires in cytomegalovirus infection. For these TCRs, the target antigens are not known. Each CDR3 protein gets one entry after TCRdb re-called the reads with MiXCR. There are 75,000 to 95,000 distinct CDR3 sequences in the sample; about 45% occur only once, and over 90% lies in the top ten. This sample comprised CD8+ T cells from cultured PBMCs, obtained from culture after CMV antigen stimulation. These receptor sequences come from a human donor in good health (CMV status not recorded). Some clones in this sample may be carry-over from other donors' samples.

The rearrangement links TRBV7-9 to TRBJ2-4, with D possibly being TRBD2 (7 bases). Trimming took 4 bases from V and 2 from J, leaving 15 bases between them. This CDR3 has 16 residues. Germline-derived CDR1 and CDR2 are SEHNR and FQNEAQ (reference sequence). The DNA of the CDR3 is TGTGCCAGCAGCTCCTCGGGGGGCGCGACCAAAAACATTCAGTACTTC. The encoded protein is CASSSSGGATKNIQYF.

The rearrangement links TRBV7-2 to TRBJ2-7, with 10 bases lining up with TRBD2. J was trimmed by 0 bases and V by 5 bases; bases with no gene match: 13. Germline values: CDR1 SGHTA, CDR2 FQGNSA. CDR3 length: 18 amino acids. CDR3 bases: TGTGCCAGCAGCCTTACGGTGGCTAGCGGGAGTAACTCCTACGAGCAGTACTTC. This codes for CASSLTVASGSNSYEQYF. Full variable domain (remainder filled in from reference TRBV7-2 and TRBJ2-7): GAGVSQSPSNKVTEKGKDVELRCDPISGHTALYWYRQSLGQGLEFLIYFQGNSAPDKSGLPSDRFSAERTGGSVSTLTIQRTQQEDSAVYLCASSLTVASGSNSYEQYFGPGTRLTVT.

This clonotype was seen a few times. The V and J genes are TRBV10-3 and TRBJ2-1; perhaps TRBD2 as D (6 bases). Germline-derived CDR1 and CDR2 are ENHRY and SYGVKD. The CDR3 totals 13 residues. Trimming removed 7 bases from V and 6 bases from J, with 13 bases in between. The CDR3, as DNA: TGTGCCATCAATCCTGGGACTTTCAATGAGCAGTTCTTC. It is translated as CAINPGTFNEQFF.

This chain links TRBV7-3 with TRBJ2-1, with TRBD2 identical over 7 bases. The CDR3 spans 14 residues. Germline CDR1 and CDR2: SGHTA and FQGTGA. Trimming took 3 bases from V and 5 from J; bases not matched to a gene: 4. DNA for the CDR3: TGTGCCAGCAGCTTGGCGGGGACTAACAATGAGCAGTTCTTC. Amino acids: CASSLAGTNNEQFF.

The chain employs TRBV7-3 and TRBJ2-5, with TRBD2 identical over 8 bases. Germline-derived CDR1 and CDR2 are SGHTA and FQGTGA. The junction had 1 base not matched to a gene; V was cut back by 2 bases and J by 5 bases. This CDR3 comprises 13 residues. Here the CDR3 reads CASSLRGGETQYF. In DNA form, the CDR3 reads TGTGCCAGCAGCTTACGGGGGGGCGAGACCCAGTACTTC.

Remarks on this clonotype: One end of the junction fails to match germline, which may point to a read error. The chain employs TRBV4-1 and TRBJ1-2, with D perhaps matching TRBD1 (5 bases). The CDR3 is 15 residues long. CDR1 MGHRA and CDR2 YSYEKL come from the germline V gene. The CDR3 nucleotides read TGTGCCAGCAGCCAAGATCGGGGGGGGTTCTATGGCTACACCTTC. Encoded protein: CASSQDRGGFYGYTF.

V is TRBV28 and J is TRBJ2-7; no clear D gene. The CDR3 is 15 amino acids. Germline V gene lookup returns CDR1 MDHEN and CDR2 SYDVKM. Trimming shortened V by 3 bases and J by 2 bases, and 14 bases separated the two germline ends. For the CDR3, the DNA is TGTGCCAGCAGTTTCTCCTCCAGGCAGACCTACGAGCAGTACTTC. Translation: CASSFSSRQTYEQYF. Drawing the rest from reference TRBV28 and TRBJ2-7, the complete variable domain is DVKVTQSSRYLVKRTGEKVFLECVQDMDHENMFWYRQDPGLGLRLIYFSYDVKMKEKGDIPEGYSVSREKKERFSLILESASTNQTSMYLCASSFSSRQTYEQYFGPGTRLTVT.

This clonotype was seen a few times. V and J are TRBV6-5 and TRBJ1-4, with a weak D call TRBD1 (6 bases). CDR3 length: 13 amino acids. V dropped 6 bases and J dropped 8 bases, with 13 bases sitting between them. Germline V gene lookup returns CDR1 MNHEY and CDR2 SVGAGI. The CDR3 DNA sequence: TGTGCCAGCAGCCCTCCGGGGGGCGAAAAACTGTTTTTT. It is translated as CASSPPGGEKLFF.

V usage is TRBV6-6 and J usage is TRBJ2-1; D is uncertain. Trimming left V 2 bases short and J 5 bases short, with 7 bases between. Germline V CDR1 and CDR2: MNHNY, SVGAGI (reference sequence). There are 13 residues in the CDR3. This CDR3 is CASSYGLNNEQFF. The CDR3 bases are TGTGCCAGCAGTTACGGGCTTAACAATGAGCAGTTCTTC.

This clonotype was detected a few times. CDR3 nucleotides: TGTGCCAGCTCCACCGCGGACACCGGGGAGCTGTTTTTT. Translation: CASSTADTGELFF. The chain carries TRBV7-8 and TRBJ2-2; no clear D gene. The CDR3 spans 13 residues. V lost 8 bases and J 3 bases, leaving 10 bases between the germline ends. The germline CDR1 and CDR2 sequences are SGHVS and FQNEAQ.

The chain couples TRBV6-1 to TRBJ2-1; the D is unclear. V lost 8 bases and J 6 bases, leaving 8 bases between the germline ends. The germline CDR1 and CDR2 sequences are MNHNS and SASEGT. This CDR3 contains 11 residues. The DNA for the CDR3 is TGTGCCAGCTACAACCTCAATGAGCAGTTCTTC. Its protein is CASYNLNEQFF.

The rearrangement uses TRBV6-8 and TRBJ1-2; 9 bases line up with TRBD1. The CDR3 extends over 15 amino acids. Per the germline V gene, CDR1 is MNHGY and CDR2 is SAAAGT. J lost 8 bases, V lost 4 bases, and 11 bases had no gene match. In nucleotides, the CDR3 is TGTGCCAGCAGTTGGACAGGGGATAATTATGGAGGCTACACCTTC. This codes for CASSWTGDNYGGYTF.

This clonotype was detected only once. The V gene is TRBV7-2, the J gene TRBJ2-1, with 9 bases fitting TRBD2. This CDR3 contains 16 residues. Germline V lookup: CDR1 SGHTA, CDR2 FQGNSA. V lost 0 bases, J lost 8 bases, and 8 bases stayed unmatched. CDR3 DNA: TGTGCCAGCAGCTTAGCGACTAGCGGCAATCGGTATGAGCAGTTCTTC. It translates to CASSLATSGNRYEQFF.

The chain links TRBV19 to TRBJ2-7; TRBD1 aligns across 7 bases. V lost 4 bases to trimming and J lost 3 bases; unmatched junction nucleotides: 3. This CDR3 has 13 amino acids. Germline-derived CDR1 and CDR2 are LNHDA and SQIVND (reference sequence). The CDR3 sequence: CASSTRDSYEQYF. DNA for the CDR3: TGTGCCAGTAGTACGAGGGACAGCTACGAGCAGTACTTC.

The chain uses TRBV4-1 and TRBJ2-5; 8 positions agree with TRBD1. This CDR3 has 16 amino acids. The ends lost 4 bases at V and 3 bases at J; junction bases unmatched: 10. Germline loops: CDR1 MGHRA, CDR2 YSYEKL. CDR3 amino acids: CASSLGQGGLKETQYF. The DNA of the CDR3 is TGCGCCAGCAGCCTCGGACAGGGTGGGTTAAAAGAGACCCAGTACTTC.

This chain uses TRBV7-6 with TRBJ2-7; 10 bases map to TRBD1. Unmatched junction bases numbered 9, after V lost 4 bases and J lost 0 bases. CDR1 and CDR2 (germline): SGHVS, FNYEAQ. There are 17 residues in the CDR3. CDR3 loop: CASSSPLRTGGSYEQYF. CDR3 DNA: TGTGCCAGCAGCTCCCCCCTCCGGACAGGGGGCTCCTACGAGCAGTACTTC.

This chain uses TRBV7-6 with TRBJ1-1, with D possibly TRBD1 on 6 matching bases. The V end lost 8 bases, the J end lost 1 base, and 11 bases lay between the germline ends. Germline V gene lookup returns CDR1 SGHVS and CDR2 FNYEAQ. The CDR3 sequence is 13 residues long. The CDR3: CASERGRNTEAFF. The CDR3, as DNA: TGTGCCAGCGAGAGGGGGAGGAACACTGAAGCTTTCTTT.

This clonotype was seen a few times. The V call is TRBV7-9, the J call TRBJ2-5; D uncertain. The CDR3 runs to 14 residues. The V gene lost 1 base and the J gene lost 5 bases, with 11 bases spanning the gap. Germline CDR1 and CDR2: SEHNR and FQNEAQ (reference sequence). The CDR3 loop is CASSLVVGSETQYF. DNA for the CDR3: TGTGCCAGCAGCTTAGTGGTAGGAAGCGAGACCCAGTACTTC.

The CDR3 DNA is TGTGCCAGCAGCTTCACTCTAGCGGGCTCCTACAATGAGCAGTTCTTC. This gives the protein CASSFTLAGSYNEQFF. The gene calls are TRBV7-6 and TRBJ2-1; 8 positions agree with TRBD2. The germline gives CDR1 SGHVS, CDR2 FNYEAQ. V shed 3 bases, J shed 0 bases, and the junction held 4 bases outside the gene matches. The CDR3 spans 16 residues.

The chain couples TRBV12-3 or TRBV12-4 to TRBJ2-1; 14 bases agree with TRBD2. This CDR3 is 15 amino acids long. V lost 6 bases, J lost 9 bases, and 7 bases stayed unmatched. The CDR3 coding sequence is TGTGCCAGCAGGCGACTAGCGGGGGGGCTTAGTGAGCAGTTCTTC. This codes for CASRRLAGGLSEQFF.